Below, one T cell receptor (beta chain) is given with its context. The antigen is undetermined. Germline V lookup: CDR1 SGHNT, CDR2 YENEEA. The ends were cut back, 4 bases at V and 2 bases at J, with 2 bases in the middle. The CDR3 spans 12 residues. This sample was included in a study of identical twins. Findings of the study overall: Twin sharing of out-of-frame TCR alpha was underestimated by models in monozygotic pairs. The conclusions drew on cross-sectional statistical analysis instead of tracking the same donors.

One entry per CDR3 protein, called by TCRdb with MiXCR from the 5' RACE reads. The repertoire holds about 18,000 distinct CDR3 sequences, with around 70% as singletons. The receptor was derived from a woman between 18 and 30 years old in good health. This table probably holds off-target reads from a library built for another chain. The sample was memory (CD45RO+) T cells sorted from blood. The chain is built from TRBV11-3 and TRBJ2-2; D is ambiguous. The CDR3 nucleotides read TGTGCCAGCAGCTCTAACACCGGGGAGCTGTTTTTT. Translated, it gives CASSSNTGELFF.